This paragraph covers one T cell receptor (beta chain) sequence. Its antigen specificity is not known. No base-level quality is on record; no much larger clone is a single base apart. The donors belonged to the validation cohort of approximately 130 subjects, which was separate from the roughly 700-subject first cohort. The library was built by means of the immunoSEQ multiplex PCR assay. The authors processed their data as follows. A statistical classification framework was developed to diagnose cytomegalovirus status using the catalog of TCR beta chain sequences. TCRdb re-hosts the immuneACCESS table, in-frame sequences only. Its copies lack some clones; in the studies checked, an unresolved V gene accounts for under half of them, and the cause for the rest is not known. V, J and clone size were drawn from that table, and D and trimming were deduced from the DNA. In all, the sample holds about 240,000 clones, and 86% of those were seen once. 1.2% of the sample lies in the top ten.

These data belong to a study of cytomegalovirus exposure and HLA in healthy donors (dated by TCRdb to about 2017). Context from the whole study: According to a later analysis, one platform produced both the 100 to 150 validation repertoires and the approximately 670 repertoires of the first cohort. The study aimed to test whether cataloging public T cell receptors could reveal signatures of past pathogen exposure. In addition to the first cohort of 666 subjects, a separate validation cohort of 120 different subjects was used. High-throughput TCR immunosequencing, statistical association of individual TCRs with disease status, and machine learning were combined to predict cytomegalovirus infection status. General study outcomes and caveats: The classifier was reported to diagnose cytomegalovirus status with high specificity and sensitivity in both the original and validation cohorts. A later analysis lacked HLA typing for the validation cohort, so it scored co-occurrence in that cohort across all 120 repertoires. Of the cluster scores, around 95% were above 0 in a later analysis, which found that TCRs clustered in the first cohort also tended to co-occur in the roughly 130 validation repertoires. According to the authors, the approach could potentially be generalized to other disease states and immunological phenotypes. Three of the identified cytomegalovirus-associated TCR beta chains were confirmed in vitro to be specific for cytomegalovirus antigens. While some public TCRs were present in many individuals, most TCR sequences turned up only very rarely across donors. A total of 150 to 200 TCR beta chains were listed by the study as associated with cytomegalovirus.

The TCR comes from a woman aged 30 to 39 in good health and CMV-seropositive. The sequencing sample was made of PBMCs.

The nucleotides read TGTGCCAGCAGCTCTTCAGCGGGAGGGCCCGTGGATGAGCAGTTCTTC. The encoded protein is CASSSSAGGPVDEQFF. Recombination connected TRBV7-3 to TRBJ2-1; the central 10 bases match TRBD2. Based on the germline V gene, the CDR1 and CDR2 sequences are SGHTA and FQGTGA. V trim: 4 bases; J trim: 8 bases; unmatched bases: 11. The CDR3 covers 16 residues, taking in both the cysteine and the phenylalanine. Only the CDR3 DNA stays, 48 bases, in frame from base 1.